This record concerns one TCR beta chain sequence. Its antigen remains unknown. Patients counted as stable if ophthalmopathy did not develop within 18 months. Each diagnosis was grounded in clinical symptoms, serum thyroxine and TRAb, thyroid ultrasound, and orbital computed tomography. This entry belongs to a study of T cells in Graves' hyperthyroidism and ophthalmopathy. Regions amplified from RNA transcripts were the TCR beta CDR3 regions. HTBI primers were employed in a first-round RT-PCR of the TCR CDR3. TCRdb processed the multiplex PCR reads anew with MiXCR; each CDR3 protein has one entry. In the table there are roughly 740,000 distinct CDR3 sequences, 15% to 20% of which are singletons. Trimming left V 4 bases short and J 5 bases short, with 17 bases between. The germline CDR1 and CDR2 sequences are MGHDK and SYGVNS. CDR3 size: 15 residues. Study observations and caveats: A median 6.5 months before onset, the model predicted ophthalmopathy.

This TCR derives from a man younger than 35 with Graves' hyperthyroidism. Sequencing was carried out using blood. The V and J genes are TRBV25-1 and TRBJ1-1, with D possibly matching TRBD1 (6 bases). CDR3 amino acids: CASSASGGAGTEAFF. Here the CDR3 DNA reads TGTGCCAGCAGTGCTTCGGGGGGCGCGGGGACTGAAGCTTTCTTT.